Listed here are 10 T cell receptor beta chains from one sample, sequenced in a study of T cells in Graves' hyperthyroidism and ophthalmopathy (dated by TCRdb to between 2019 and 2020). Libraries were made using multiplex PCR. Sequencing took place on an Illumina HiSeq 2000. The TCR beta CDR3 regions were amplified from RNA transcripts. The TCR CDR3 was subjected to a first round of RT-PCR using the HTBI primer set and the Qiagen OneStep RT-PCR kit. The public reads were reprocessed in TCRdb via fastp at Q25 and MiXCR, keeping in-frame beta chains. Duplicate CDR3 protein sequences are folded into a single record with the most common DNA and genes. For this sample the table gives hundreds of thousands of distinct CDR3 sequences, of which 20% were detected only once. The leading ten clones occupy 47% of the sample. The sample consisted of blood. The source is a man aged 35 to 55 with Graves' ophthalmopathy.

V is TRBV28 and J is TRBJ1-2; D gene ambiguous. CDR3 size: 15 residues. Trimming stripped 7 bases from V and 6 bases from J, with 21 bases between. CDR1 MDHEN and CDR2 SYDVKM come from the germline V gene. CDR3 region: CASTADGPGSNGYTF. CDR3 coding DNA: TGTGCCAGCACTGCCGATGGGCCGGGGTCCAATGGCTACACCTTC.

This chain joins TRBV5-6 and TRBJ2-5; 7 bases fit TRBD2. The CDR3 is 19 amino acids. Germline V gene lookup returns CDR1 SGHDT and CDR2 YYEEEE. The V gene end was trimmed by 3 bases and the J gene end by 0 bases; junction bases not matched to a gene: 17. The CDR3 is CASSSTLLTGGLYQETQYF. CDR3 DNA: TGTGCCAGCAGCTCAACCCTACTGACGGGGGGATTGTACCAAGAGACCCAGTACTTC.

The chain employs TRBV19 and TRBJ2-1; maybe TRBD1 (5 bases). Germline CDR1 is LNHDA and CDR2 is SQIVND (reference sequence). Trimming stripped 5 bases from V and 9 bases from J, with 17 bases between. This CDR3 spans 14 amino acids. The CDR3 DNA reads as TGTGCCAGTAGTTTCGGACATGGCCCGGGTGAGCAGTTCTTC. Translating it yields CASSFGHGPGEQFF.

The chain has TRBV25-1 and TRBJ2-7; TRBD2 matches at 12 bases. CDR1 and CDR2 from the germline V gene are MGHDK and SYGVNS. The CDR3 has 17 amino acids. The junction had 8 bases not matched to a gene; V was cut back by 4 bases and J by 1 base. Written as DNA, the CDR3 is TGTGCCAGCAGTGGCCCCCTCGGACTAGCGGGGTCCTACGAGCAGTACTTC. As protein: CASSGPLGLAGSYEQYF.

This clonotype was detected a few times. This chain joins TRBV30 and TRBJ2-5; the match to TRBD2 covers 10 bases. The length of the CDR3 is 16 residues. Trimming cost V 1 base and J 5 bases; bases outside gene matches: 10. Germline V CDR1 and CDR2: GTSNPN, SVGIG (reference sequence). The CDR3 region is CAWSAQRGGRVETQYF. The DNA for the CDR3 is TGTGCCTGGAGTGCCCAGCGGGGGGGCCGAGTGGAGACCCAGTACTTC.

This clonotype came up a few times. J is TRBJ2-7 and V is TRBV20-1; TRBD2 might be the D (5 bases). Per the germline V gene, CDR1 is DFQATT and CDR2 is SNEGSKA (reference sequence). The CDR3 is 13 residues long. Trimming cost V 7 bases and J 2 bases, with 15 bases left between them. The chain's CDR3 is CSVPGLETYEQYF. The CDR3 nucleotides read TGCAGTGTCCCAGGACTGGAGACCTACGAGCAGTACTTC.

The chain recombines TRBV20-1 with TRBJ2-2; D call uncertain. V lost 1 base and J lost 7, with 7 bases in between. Germline CDR1 and CDR2: DFQATT and SNEGSKA (reference sequence). This CDR3 contains 12 residues. The CDR3 DNA reads as TGCAGTGCTAGAGCTAGAGGCGGGGAGCTGTTTTTT. This gives the protein CSARARGGELFF.

This clonotype appeared many times. The chain links TRBV5-1 to TRBJ2-1; possible D gene TRBD1, 5 bases. CDR3 length: 14 residues. Germline V gene lookup returns CDR1 SGHRS and CDR2 YFSETQ. The V end lost 5 bases, the J end lost 8 bases, and 17 bases lay between the germline ends. The CDR3: CASRPGQLRDEQFF. The CDR3 DNA reads TGCGCCAGCAGACCAGGGCAGCTTAGAGATGAGCAGTTCTTC.

Many counts were recorded for this clonotype. CDR3 amino acids: CASSQVGGQGAFF. The CDR3 DNA follows: TGTGCCAGCAGCCAAGTGGGGGGACAGGGAGCTTTCTTT. The rearrangement uses TRBV3-1 and TRBJ1-1; 9 nucleotides align to TRBD1. In germline, CDR1 is LGHDT, CDR2 YNNKEL (reference sequence). CDR3 length: 13 amino acids. V trimming: 1 base; J trimming: 10 bases; junction bases outside the gene matches: 4.

Only a few counts were recorded for this clonotype. The gene calls are TRBV9 and TRBJ1-2; the D gene is possibly TRBD1 (6 bases). Germline lookup yields CDR1 SGDLS and CDR2 YYNGEE. The CDR3 covers 14 residues. V lost 3 bases, J lost 7 bases, and 16 bases lay in between. CDR3 in DNA: TGTGCCAGCAGCGACACAACAGGGTTCGGTGGCTACACCTTC. Translating it yields CASSDTTGFGGYTF.